The 12 T cell receptor beta chains listed next were all sequenced from one sample in a study of vaccination and CD4 T cells after COVID-19. Stated treatment: roughly 10-day PBMC culture with coronavirus spike peptide pools or control peptides (ViraFEST assay). The Oncomine TCR Beta short-read assay was applied to DNA of cultured CD4+ T cells. TCRdb ran MiXCR on the PCR reads and lists one entry per CDR3 protein. The sample lists some 11,000 distinct CDR3 sequences, roughly 65% seen once, with approximately 12% in the top ten. These TCRs' antigens remain unknown. Sequenced sample: CD4+ T cells from blood, cultured in vitro. The origin of the receptors is a human donor who had recovered from COVID-19.

CDR3 sequence reads: CASGRGFYEQYF. CDR3 nucleotides: TGTGCCAGCGGCCGGGGTTTCTACGAGCAGTACTTC. This chain uses TRBV28 with TRBJ2-7; a weak D match, TRBD2 (5 bases). V dropped 8 bases and J dropped 3 bases, with 11 bases sitting between them. Looked up from germline, CDR1 is MDHEN and CDR2 is SYDVKM. The CDR3 consists of 12 residues.

This clonotype is labeled large. The gene calls are TRBV20-1 and TRBJ2-6; TRBD2 aligns across 11 bases. V lost 1 base, J lost 0 bases, and 11 bases stayed unmatched. Looked up from germline, CDR1 is DFQATT and CDR2 is SNEGSKA (reference sequence). CDR3 size: 20 residues. In nucleotides, the CDR3 is TGCAGTGCTAGAGTGTTGAGGCTAGCGGGAGGAGTCTCTGGGGCCAACGTCCTGACTTTC. Translated, it gives CSARVLRLAGGVSGANVLTF.

The chain uses TRBV7-2 and TRBJ1-5, with D tentatively TRBD1 (5 bases). Looked up from germline, CDR1 is SGHTA and CDR2 is FQGNSA. Trimming shortened V by 5 bases and J by 7 bases, and 12 bases separated the two germline ends. This CDR3 comprises 13 residues. CDR3 amino acids: CASSPERDQPQHF. The CDR3, as DNA: TGTGCCAGCAGCCCCGAAAGGGACCAGCCCCAGCATTTT.

The rearrangement joins TRBV27 to TRBJ2-6; 7 bases map to TRBD2. Germline CDR1 is MNHEY and CDR2 is SMNVEV (reference sequence). Unmatched junction bases numbered 1, after V lost 5 bases and J lost 0 bases. The CDR3 loop spans 15 amino acids. CDR3 DNA: TGTGCCAGCAGTCCGGGGGGCTCTGGGGCCAACGTCCTGACTTTC. Residues: CASSPGGSGANVLTF.

This clonotype showed up just once. The V gene is TRBV7-9, the J gene TRBJ1-2; D is undetermined. Germline values: CDR1 SEHNR, CDR2 FQNEAQ (reference sequence). V was trimmed by 7 bases and J by 7 bases, leaving 16 bases between them. This CDR3 has 13 amino acids. The CDR3 nucleotides read TGTGCCAGCACCACCTCACGGAGCAGTGGCTACACCTTC. Its translation: CASTTSRSSGYTF.

The chain's CDR3 is CASSLVRNTEAFF. CDR3 bases: TGTGCCAGCAGCTTAGTCAGGAACACTGAAGCTTTCTTT. V is TRBV7-2 and J is TRBJ1-1, with D hard to call. The germline CDR1 and CDR2 sequences are SGHTA and FQGNSA. The CDR3 is 13 residues long. The V end lost 1 base, the J end lost 1 base, and 4 bases lay between the germline ends. Using reference TRBV7-2 and TRBJ1-1 for the parts outside the CDR3, the full variable domain is GAGVSQSPSNKVTEKGKDVELRCDPISGHTALYWYRQSLGQGLEFLIYFQGNSAPDKSGLPSDRFSAERTGGSVSTLTIQRTQQEDSAVYLCASSLVRNTEAFFGQGTRLTVV.

The chain carries TRBV6-2 or TRBV6-3 and TRBJ1-6; a possible D gene is TRBD1 (5 bases). This CDR3 region has 14 residues. The germline V gene encodes CDR1 MNHEY and CDR2 SVGEGT. Trimming removed 7 bases from V and 6 bases from J, with 13 bases in between. This chain's CDR3 is CASNRQGGNSPLHF. DNA for the CDR3: TGTGCCAGCAACCGTCAGGGTGGTAATTCACCCCTCCACTTT.

V gene TRBV6-1 combines with J gene TRBJ1-5; no firm D call. V was cut by 6 bases and J by 3 bases, with 12 bases left in between. The CDR3 consists of 14 residues. In germline, CDR1 is MNHNS, CDR2 SASEGT. CDR3 nucleotides: TGTGCCAGCAGACAAGACTCCCTCAATCAGCCCCAGCATTTT. Protein: CASRQDSLNQPQHF.

The chain joins TRBV20-1 to TRBJ2-1; the match to TRBD2 covers 11 bases. Losses at the gene ends were 5 bases for V and 8 bases for J; bases not matched to a gene: 8. Germline CDR1 and CDR2: DFQATT and SNEGSKA (reference sequence). CDR3 length equals 14 residues. In DNA form, the CDR3 reads TGCAGTGCTGGTATAGCGGGAGGGCCCCATGAGCAGTTCTTC. Amino acid sequence: CSAGIAGGPHEQFF.

This sequence joins TRBV15 and TRBJ1-1, with D hard to call. Trimming pared 3 bases from V and 0 bases from J, leaving 5 bases between. Germline V gene sequence: CDR1 LNHNV, CDR2 YYDKDF (reference sequence). This CDR3 spans 13 amino acids. This chain's CDR3 is CATSRLVNTEAFF. In DNA form, the CDR3 reads TGTGCCACCAGCAGGCTGGTGAACACTGAAGCTTTCTTT.

There are a few counts of this clonotype. The chain uses TRBV7-2 and TRBJ2-7; tentative D call: TRBD2 (5 bases). The CDR3 runs to 17 residues. The V gene lost 0 bases and the J gene lost 3 bases, with 18 bases spanning the gap. CDR1 is SGHTA, CDR2 FQGNSA, per germline. CDR3: CASSLAASARAIYEQYF. DNA of the CDR3: TGTGCCAGCAGCTTAGCAGCCTCTGCGCGGGCCATCTACGAGCAGTACTTC.

The chain carries TRBV29-1 and TRBJ1-5, with D unresolved. The germline CDR1 and CDR2 sequences are SQVTM and ANQGSEA. Between the trimmed V and J ends, which lost 4 bases and 3 bases, there was a span of 7 bases. The CDR3 extends over 12 amino acids. The DNA for the CDR3 is TGCAGCGTTGGGGGTAACAATCAGCCCCAGCATTTT. Translating gives CSVGGNNQPQHF.